The rows below give T cell receptor beta chains drawn from one sample of a study of tumor and adjacent non-tumor tissue in lung cancer. TCRdb fed the multiplex PCR reads into MiXCR, producing one record per CDR3 protein. The sample includes more than 75,000 distinct CDR3 sequences, roughly 75% seen only once; the top ten take roughly an eighth. The sequencing sample was made of lung tumor tissue. These receptor sequences come from a woman in her 70s with non-small cell lung cancer. Both conserved end residues are part of each CDR3. The D gene is left open where the match is weak. A clone size is listed for some rows: how often the clone was seen (once, few, many), or a class if it is expanded.

cdr3_aa cdr3_nt v_call d_call j_call clone_size
CASSAGLAGGVVYNEQFF TGTGCCAGCAGCGCGGGACTAGCGGGAGGAGTGGTCTACAATGAGCAGTTCTTC TRBV5-4 TRBD2 TRBJ2-1 many
CASSPDLNTGELFF TGTGCTAGCAGTCCTGACCTTAACACCGGGGAGCTGTTTTTT TRBV7-7 . TRBJ2-2 .
CASSHLTGGSSYEQYF TGCGCCAGCAGCCACCTCACAGGGGGATCCTCTTACGAGCAGTACTTC TRBV4-1 TRBD1 TRBJ2-7 .
CASSLPRVTAYEQYF TGTGCCAGCAGTTTACCTAGGGTAACAGCCTACGAGCAATACTTC TRBV28 . TRBJ2-7 .
CASSFGQQLNYGYTF TGCGCCAGCAGCTTTGGACAACAACTTAACTATGGCTACACCTTC TRBV5-1 . TRBJ1-2 .
CASSSLAGAGKNIQYF TGTGCCAGCAGTTCCTTAGCGGGAGCGGGCAAAAACATTCAGTACTTC TRBV28 TRBD2 TRBJ2-4 few
CPSSLAAGDYNEQFF TGTCCCAGCAGCTTAGCAGCCGGAGACTACAATGAGCAGTTCTTC TRBV11-2 . TRBJ2-1 .
CANSQDRGIAKNIQYF TGTGCCAACAGCCAAGACAGGGGGATCGCCAAAAACATTCAGTACTTC TRBV14 TRBD1 TRBJ2-4 .
CASRKTGRYSALHF TGTGCCAGCAGGAAGACAGGGCGTTATTCAGCCCTACACTTT TRBV6-5 TRBD1 TRBJ1-6 .
CASSLALGGSHTGELSF TGTGCCAGCAGCTTAGCGCTCGGGGGTTCGCACACCGGGGAACTGTCTTTT TRBV11-1 . TRBJ2-2 .
CANSLQGRGSGIGELIF TGTGCCAACAGCTTACAGGGACGTGGGAGCGGAATCGGGGAGCTGATTTTT TRBV11-2 . TRBJ2-2 once
CASSYSFMNTDTRYF TGTGCCAGTAGTTACTCGTTTATGAATACAGATACGCGGTATTTT TRBV6-5 . TRBJ2-3 .
CSVRDSLAGEETQYF TGCAGTGTTAGAGATAGTCTAGCGGGAGAAGAGACCCAGTACTTC TRBV20-1 TRBD2 TRBJ2-5 .
CASGYGEIAYNEQFF TGTGCCAGCGGTTATGGGGAGATCGCTTACAATGAGCAGTTCTTC TRBV6-5 . TRBJ2-1 .
CTVELLAGETQHF TGCACCGTTGAGCTACTAGCAGGGGAGACCCAGCACTTT TRBV29-1 . TRBJ2-5 .
CASSSGRENTEAFF TGTGCCAGCAGCTCGGGACGGGAGAACACTGAAGCTTTCTTT TRBV28 . TRBJ1-1 many
CVGRLGPTPSYEQYF TGCGTTGGACGATTAGGGCCTACTCCCTCATACGAGCAGTACTTC TRBV29-1 . TRBJ2-7 .
CSAPPEGQPQHF TGCAGTGCCCCCCCCGAGGGCCAGCCCCAGCATTTT TRBV20-1 . TRBJ1-5 few
CASSLVYSGGRGERFF TGTGCCAGCAGTTTAGTGTATAGCGGGGGTCGTGGTGAGCGGTTCTTC TRBV12-3/TRBV12-4 TRBD2 TRBJ2-1 .
CASGEGLNTEASF TGTGCTAGTGGTGAGGGCTTGAACACTGAAGCTTCCTTT TRBV12-5 . TRBJ1-1 .
CASFPRDRLYNERFF TGTGCCAGCTTCCCCCGGGACAGACTCTACAATGAGCGGTTCTTC TRBV6-2/TRBV6-3 TRBD1 TRBJ2-1 .
CRADGGSSYNEQFF TGCAGAGCCGACGGGGGCAGCTCCTACAATGAGCAGTTCTTC TRBV20-1 . TRBJ2-1 .
CAISGTTFKQPQHF TGTGCCATCAGTGGGACAACTTTCAAACAGCCCCAACATTTT TRBV10-3 . TRBJ1-5 .
CVWSVLRQGSGYTF TGTGTCTGGAGTGTACTTCGGCAGGGCTCTGGCTACACCTTC TRBV30 . TRBJ1-2 .
CASGAFLQEEYF TGTGCTAGCGGGGCCTTTCTCCAGGAAGAGTACTTC TRBV6-5 TRBD2 TRBJ2-7 .